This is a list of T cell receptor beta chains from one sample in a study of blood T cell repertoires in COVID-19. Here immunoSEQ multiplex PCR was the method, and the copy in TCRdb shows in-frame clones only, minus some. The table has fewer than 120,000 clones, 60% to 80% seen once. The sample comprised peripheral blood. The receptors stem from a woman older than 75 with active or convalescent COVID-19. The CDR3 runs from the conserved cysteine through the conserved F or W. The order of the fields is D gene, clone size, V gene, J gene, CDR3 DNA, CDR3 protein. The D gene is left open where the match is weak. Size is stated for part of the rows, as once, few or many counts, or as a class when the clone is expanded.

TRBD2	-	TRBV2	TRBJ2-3	TGTGCCTCGTCGGGCCCGGGAGGGTCAGATACGCAGTATTTT	CASSGPGGSDTQYF
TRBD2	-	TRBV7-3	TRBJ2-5	TGTGCCAGCAGCTTTTCTAGCGGAGACCAAGAGACCCAGTACTTC	CASSFSSGDQETQYF
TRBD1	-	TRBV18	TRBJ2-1	TGTGCCAGCTCACCACCTAGACAGGGCTCTAATGAGCAGTTCTTC	CASSPPRQGSNEQFF
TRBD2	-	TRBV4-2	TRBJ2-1	TGTGCCAGCAGCCAGGGAGAGACTAGCGGGGACTCCTACAATGAGCAGTTCTTC	CASSQGETSGDSYNEQFF
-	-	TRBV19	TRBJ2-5	TGTGCCAGTAGTATAGGCCAGGGAGGAGGGGAGACCCAGTACTTC	CASSIGQGGGETQYF
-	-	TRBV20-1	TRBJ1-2	TGCAGTGCTCTTAGTAACTATGGCTACACCTTC	CSALSNYGYTF
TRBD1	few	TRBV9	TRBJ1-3	TGTGCCAGCAGCGTAGTTCCGGGACAGGGCTCCGGAAACACCATATATTTT	CASSVVPGQGSGNTIYF
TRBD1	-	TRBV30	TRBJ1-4	TGTGCCTGGAGGGACAGGGTTGGGGGAGAAAAACTGTTTTTT	CAWRDRVGGEKLFF
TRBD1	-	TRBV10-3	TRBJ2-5	TGTGCCATCAGCTCCGACGGACAGGCCCGGGCCCAGTACTTC	CAISSDGQARAQYF
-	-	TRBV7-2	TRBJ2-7	TGTGCCAGCAGCTCAGGAACAGGGTTCTACGAGCAGTACTTC	CASSSGTGFYEQYF
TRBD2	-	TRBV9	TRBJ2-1	TGTGCCAGCAGCGCTACTAGCGGGAGGATCGGAACGGAAAATGAGCAGTTCTTC	CASSATSGRIGTENEQFF
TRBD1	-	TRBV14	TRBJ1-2	TGTGCCAGCAGCCCCCCGGGACAGGGATATGGCTACACCTTC	CASSPPGQGYGYTF
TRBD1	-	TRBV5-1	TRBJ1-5	TGCGCCAGCAGCTTGGGACAGGGAGGTAGCAATCAGCCCCAGCATTTT	CASSLGQGGSNQPQHF
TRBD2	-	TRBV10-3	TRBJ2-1	TGTGCCATCAGTGGGCTAGCGGGTGTTGAGCAGTTCTTC	CAISGLAGVEQFF
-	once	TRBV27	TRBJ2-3	TGTGCCAGCAGTTTTCGTACTAGCACAAATCCCACAGATACGCAGTATTTT	CASSFRTSTNPTDTQYF
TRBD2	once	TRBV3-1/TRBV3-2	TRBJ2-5	TGTGCCAGCAGCCCGGGACTAACACCCGGGCGACGGGAGACCCAGTACTTC	CASSPGLTPGRRETQYF
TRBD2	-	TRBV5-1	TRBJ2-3	TGCGCCAGCAGCTTGGTGGTAGCGGGAGATAAAGATACGCAGTATTTT	CASSLVVAGDKDTQYF
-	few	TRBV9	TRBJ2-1	TGTGCCAGCAGCGCCGAACCCTTCCTAGCGTTCTACAATGAGCAGTTCTTC	CASSAEPFLAFYNEQFF
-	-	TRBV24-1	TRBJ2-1	TGTGCCACCAGTGAGGTGAGGGGGGGGGACAATGAGCAGTTCTTC	CATSEVRGGDNEQFF
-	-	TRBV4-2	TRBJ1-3	TGTGCCAGCAGCCAAGATCCCCACAGCTCTGGAAACACCATATATTTT	CASSQDPHSSGNTIYF
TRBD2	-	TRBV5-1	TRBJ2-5	TGCGCCAGCAGCCGGGGGGACCGGCTGGAAGAGACCCAGTACTTC	CASSRGDRLEETQYF
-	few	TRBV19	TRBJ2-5	TGTGCCAACCTCGGCGGGGCGGAGACCCAGTACTTC	CANLGGAETQYF
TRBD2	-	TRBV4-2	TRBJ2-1	TGTGCCAGCAGCCAAGCTCCGGGACTAGGGAACAATGAGCAGTTCTTC	CASSQAPGLGNNEQFF
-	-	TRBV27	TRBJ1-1	TGTGCCAGCAGTTTTGGGCGGGTGAACACTGAAGCTTTCTTT	CASSFGRVNTEAFF
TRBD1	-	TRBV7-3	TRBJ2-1	TGTGCCAGCAGCACCGGGACAGGGGGCCACAATGAGCAGTTCTTC	CASSTGTGGHNEQFF
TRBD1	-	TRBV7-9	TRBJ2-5	TGTGCCAGCAGCCCCCGGACAGGGCGGGCGAAAGAGACCCAGTACTTC	CASSPRTGRAKETQYF
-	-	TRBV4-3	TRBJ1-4	TGCGCCAGCAGCCACCTCCCCTCAGGGGCGGAAGAAAAACTGTTTTTT	CASSHLPSGAEEKLFF
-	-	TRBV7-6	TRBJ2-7	TGTGCCAGCAGCTTATCGGACAGCTCCTACGAGCAGTACTTC	CASSLSDSSYEQYF
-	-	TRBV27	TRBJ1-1	TGTGCCAGCAGTTTTTCGGGCAGGGTGAGCACTGAAGCTTTCTTT	CASSFSGRVSTEAFF
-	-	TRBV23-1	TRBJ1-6	TGCGCCAGCAGACCCCAGGGGCAAGAGGATTCACCCCTCCACTTT	CASRPQGQEDSPLHF
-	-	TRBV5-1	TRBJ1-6	TGCGCCAGCAGGATCCGAGCGAGGGATAATTCACCCCTCCACTTT	CASRIRARDNSPLHF
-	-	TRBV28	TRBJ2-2	TGTGCCAGCAGCCCACAGGGTACCGGGGAGCTGTTTTTT	CASSPQGTGELFF
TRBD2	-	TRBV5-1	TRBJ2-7	TGCGCCAGCAGCGCTAGCGGGAGCTCCTACGAGCAGTACTTC	CASSASGSSYEQYF
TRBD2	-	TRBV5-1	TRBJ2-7	TGCGCCAGCAGCTTGTGGCGGGAGGCAGGCTACGAGCAGTACTTC	CASSLWREAGYEQYF
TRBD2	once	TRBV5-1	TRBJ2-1	TGCGCCAGCAGCCTCGAACCGGGACTAGCTGCAGGTGAGCAGTTCTTC	CASSLEPGLAAGEQFF
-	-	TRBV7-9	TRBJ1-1	TGTGCCAGCAGCTTAGGGGGCGGGGTGCAGGCGAAGAACACTGAAGCTTTCTTT	CASSLGGGVQAKNTEAFF